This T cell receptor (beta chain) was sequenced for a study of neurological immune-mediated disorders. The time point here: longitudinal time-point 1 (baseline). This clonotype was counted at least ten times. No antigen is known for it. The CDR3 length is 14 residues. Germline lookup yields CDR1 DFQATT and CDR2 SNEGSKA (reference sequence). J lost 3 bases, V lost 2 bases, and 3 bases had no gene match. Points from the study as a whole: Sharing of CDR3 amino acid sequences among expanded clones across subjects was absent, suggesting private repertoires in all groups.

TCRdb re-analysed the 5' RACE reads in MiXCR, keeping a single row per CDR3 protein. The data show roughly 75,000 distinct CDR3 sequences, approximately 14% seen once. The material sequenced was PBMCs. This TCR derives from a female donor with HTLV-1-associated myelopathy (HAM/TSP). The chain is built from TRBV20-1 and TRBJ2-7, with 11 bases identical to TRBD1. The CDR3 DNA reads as TGCAGTGCTAGAACCGGGACAGGGGGCTACGAGCAGTACTTC. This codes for CSARTGTGGYEQYF.